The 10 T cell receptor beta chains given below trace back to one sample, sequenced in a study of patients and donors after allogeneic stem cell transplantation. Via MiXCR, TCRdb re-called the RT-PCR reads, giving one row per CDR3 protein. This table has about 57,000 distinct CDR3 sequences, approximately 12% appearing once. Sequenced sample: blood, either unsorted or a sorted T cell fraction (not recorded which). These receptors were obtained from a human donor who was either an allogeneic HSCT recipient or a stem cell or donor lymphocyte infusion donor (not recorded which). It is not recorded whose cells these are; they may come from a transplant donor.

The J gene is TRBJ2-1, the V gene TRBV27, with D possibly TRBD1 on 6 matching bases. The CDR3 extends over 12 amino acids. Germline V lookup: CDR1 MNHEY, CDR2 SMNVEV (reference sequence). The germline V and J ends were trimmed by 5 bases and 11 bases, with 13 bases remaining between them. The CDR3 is CASSATGRQQFF. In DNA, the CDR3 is TGTGCCAGCAGTGCAACAGGGCGCCAGCAGTTCTTC.

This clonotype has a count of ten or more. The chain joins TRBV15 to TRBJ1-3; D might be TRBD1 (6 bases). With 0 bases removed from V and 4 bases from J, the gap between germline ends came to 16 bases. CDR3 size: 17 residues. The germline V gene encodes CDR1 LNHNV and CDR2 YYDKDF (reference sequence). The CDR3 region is CATSRDLVGGAGNTIYF. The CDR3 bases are TGTGCCACCAGCAGAGATTTGGTCGGGGGCGCCGGAAACACCATATATTTT.

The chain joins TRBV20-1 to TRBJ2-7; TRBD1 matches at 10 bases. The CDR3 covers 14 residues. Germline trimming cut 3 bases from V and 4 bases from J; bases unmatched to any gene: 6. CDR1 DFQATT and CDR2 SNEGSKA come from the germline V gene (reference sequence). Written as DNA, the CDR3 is TGCAGTGCTAGCCGACAGGGGGCCTCTTACGAGCAGTACTTC. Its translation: CSASRQGASYEQYF.

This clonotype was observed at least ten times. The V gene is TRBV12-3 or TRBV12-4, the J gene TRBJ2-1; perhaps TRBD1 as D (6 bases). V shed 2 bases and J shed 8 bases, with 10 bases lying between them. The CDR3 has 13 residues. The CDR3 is CASSLNRADEQFF. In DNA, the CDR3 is TGTGCCAGCAGTTTAAACAGGGCTGATGAGCAGTTCTTC.

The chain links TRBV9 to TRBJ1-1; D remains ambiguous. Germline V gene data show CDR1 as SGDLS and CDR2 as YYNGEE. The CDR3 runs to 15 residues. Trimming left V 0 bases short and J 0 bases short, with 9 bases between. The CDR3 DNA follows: TGTGCCAGCAGCGTAGTGGGCTTTATGAACACTGAAGCTTTCTTT. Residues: CASSVVGFMNTEAFF.

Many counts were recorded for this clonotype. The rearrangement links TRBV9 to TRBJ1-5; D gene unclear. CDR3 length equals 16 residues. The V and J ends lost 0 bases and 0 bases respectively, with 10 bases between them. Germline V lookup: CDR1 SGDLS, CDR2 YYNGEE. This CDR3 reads CASSVDGTSSNQPQHF. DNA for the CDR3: TGTGCCAGCAGCGTAGACGGTACATCTAGCAATCAGCCCCAGCATTTT.

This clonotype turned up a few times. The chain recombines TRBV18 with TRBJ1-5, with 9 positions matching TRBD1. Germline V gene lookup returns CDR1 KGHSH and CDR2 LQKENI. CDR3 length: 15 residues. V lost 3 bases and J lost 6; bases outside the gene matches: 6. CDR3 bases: TGTGCCAGCTCACCCTGGGGACAGGGCCTTCAGCCCCAGCATTTT. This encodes CASSPWGQGLQPQHF.

The CDR3 reads CASSKRFGQLMNTEAFF. The CDR3 DNA reads as TGTGCCAGCAGCAAAAGATTTGGACAACTAATGAACACTGAAGCTTTCTTT. J is TRBJ1-1 and V is TRBV21-1; TRBD1 is the table's D call, not checked against the DNA. TRBV21-1 is given as a pseudogene. The CDR3 runs to 17 residues.

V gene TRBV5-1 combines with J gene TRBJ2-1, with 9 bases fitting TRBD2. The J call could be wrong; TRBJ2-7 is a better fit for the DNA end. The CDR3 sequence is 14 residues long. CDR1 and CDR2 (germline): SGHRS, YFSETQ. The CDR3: CASGQTSGYNEQYF. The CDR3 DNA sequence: TGCGCCAGCGGCCAGACTAGCGGATACAATGAGCAGTACTTC.

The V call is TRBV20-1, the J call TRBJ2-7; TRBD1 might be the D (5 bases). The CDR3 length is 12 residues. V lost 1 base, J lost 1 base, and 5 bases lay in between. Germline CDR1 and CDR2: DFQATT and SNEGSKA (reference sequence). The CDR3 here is CSARAGSYEQYF. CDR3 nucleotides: TGCAGTGCTAGAGCAGGGTCCTACGAGCAGTACTTC.